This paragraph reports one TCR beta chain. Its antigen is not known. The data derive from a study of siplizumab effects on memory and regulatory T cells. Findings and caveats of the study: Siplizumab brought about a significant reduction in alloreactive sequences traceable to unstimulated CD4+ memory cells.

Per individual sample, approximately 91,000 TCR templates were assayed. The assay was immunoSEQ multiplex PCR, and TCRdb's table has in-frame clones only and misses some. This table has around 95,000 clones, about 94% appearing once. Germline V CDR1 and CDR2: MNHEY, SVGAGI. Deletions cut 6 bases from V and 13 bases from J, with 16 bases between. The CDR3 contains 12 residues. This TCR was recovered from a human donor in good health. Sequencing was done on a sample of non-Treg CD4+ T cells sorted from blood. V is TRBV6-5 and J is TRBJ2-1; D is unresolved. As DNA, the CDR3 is TGTGCCAGCAGCCGGACCACCGGAAGTCAGTTCTTC. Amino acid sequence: CASSRTTGSQFF.